This T cell receptor beta chain was sequenced during a study of regulatory T cells in long-lasting Graves disease. This clonotype was counted ten times or more. Trimming removed 0 bases from V and 4 bases from J, with 15 bases in between. CDR1 is DFQATT and CDR2 is SNEGSKA in the germline V gene (reference sequence). The CDR3 consists of 16 residues. Time point indicated: newly diagnosed GD, antithyroid drugs for less than 3 months. From RNA extracted from PBMCs, the TCR library was made. An endocrinology department located in Xi'an, China, was where the patients came from. Into tubes containing EDTA, roughly 8.8 milliliters of peripheral blood were drawn. CDR3 regions were amplified by Arm-PCR using iRepertoire HTBI primers to build TCR beta libraries. TCRdb reprocessed the multiplex PCR reads with MiXCR, giving one entry per CDR3 protein. The data show 530,000 or so distinct CDR3 sequences, approximately 16% seen once.

The data were also submitted as part of a second study, on T cells in Graves' hyperthyroidism and ophthalmopathy. That work contributes: Carried out on the TCR CDR3, a first-round RT-PCR used the HTBI primer set. Most thyroid clonotypes expanded above 0.001 appeared in blood too.

J is TRBJ2-2 and V is TRBV20-1, with D hard to call. The receptor's source is a man younger than 35 with Graves disease. The input for sequencing was peripheral blood mononuclear cells (PBMCs), taken at new diagnosis, from a patient treated with antithyroid drugs. The chain's CDR3 is CSARDSGGRITGELFF. CDR3 nucleotide sequence: TGCAGTGCTAGAGACTCGGGCGGCCGAATCACCGGGGAGCTGTTTTTT.